This entry concerns a single TCR beta chain. This receptor's antigen is unknown. No base qualities exist here, and no much larger clone lies one base off it. The CDR3 regions of human TCRbeta chains were analyzed by immunosequencing. As for the original processing: TCRs in the repertoires were compared against a reference library of SARS-CoV-2-specific TCRs that had been generated with the MIRA antigen-specificity platform. Breadth was defined as the fraction of unique TCRs that were SARS-CoV-2-associated. Depth was defined as the fraction of total T cells that were SARS-CoV-2-associated. Each spike-specific TCR was assigned to its reactive spike region and to a CD4 or CD8 class using the MIRA data. Log10-transformed breadth and depth values were compared by one-way ANOVA with Sidak's multiple comparisons tests. Sourced from immuneACCESS, this table was stored by TCRdb with only in-frame sequences that have V and J called. A share of the clones is absent; for the studies checked, an unresolved V gene accounts for under half, and the remainder has no known explanation. The V and J calls and clone size were taken over from that table, and D and trimming were inferred from the DNA. The sample table lists about 130,000 clones, around 90% of them with a count of one. The ten biggest clones cover around 8% of the sample.

The CDR3 runs 13 amino acids, cysteine and phenylalanine included. Only CDR3 DNA is held: 39 bases, read in frame from base 1. Trimming accounts for 4 bases at V and 5 bases at J, while the number of junction bases matched to no gene is 5. The germline V gene (reference sequence) specifies GTSNPN as CDR1 and SVGIG as CDR2. These data are taken from a study of T cell responses to AZD1222 COVID-19 vaccine (dated by TCRdb to about 2021). Regarding the complete study: AZD1222 recipients with second doses at about 4 weeks or about 12 weeks were pooled, because spike-specific TCR depth and breadth did not differ between schedules. A total of under 250 trial participants underwent TCR sequencing, of whom some 200 had received two doses of AZD1222 and about 25 had received two doses of the MenACWY control vaccine. Trial participants were enrolled by age into 18-55, 56-69 and 70-plus year subgroups, with 148, 28 and 57 TCR-sequenced participants respectively.

What the research found in general, with its limitations: In the small 56-69-year group, the increase in depth fell short of significance, most likely because of low power. Epitopes outside the regions mutated in the B.1.351 and B.1.1.7 variants were reportedly recognized by nearly half of the unique spike-specific TCRs. Most participants were white British and females outnumbered males, and the authors suggested that clonal diversity may have been underestimated. No day 14 peak-response samples were available, so repertoires were characterized only after the peak T cell response. A significant rise in spike-specific TCR breadth and depth was observed after two AZD1222 doses relative to day 0 and relative to MenACWY recipients. CD4 TCRs associated with the vaccine covered the entire spike protein, and the dominant responses were in regions 160-218 and 743-854. Conclusions about previously exposed vaccinees are limited because only six or seven AZD1222 recipients were SARS-CoV-2 seropositive at baseline.

The time point label, read with the paper, signifies: baseline before first vaccination. The vaccinee samples were drawn from two UK trials, COV001 and COV002, one of which was a single-blind randomized controlled phase 2/3 trial testing AZD1222 (ChAdOx1 nCoV-19) in healthy adults. For TCRbeta chain sequencing, PBMC samples were collected from trial participants at day 0 and at day 28 after the second dose. The input for sequencing was peripheral blood, taken on day 0 of AZD1222 vaccination. The clonotype was recovered from an adult in good health. This sequence uses TRBV30 and TRBJ2-1, and 7 junction bases match TRBD2. The nucleotide sequence reads TGTGCCTGGAATGAGCGGGGAGACAATGAGCAGTTCTTC. Translation gives CAWNERGDNEQFF.